This TCR beta chain is from a study of regulatory T cells in long-lasting Graves disease. Study in general: Persistent cases were those of Graves' disease that involved over 5 years of antithyroid drugs with positive TSH receptor antibodies. Study conclusions and caveats: Persistent disease samples used TRBV28, TRBJ1-2 and TRBJ2-5 preferentially. TCR diversity was lower in persistent Graves' patients than in newly diagnosed ones.

This clonotype turned up a few times. Its specificity is not known. Construction of the TCR beta libraries employed iRepertoire HTBI primers in conjunction with Arm-PCR of CDR3 regions. Each CDR3 protein is one row after TCRdb ran MiXCR on the multiplex PCR reads. The sample has about 290,000 distinct CDR3 sequences; around 23% are singletons. CDR3 length equals 14 residues. The V and J ends lost 5 bases and 4 bases respectively, with 15 bases between them. Germline loops: CDR1 MNHEY, CDR2 SMNVEV (reference sequence). Time point denoted: persistent/refractory GD, antithyroid drugs over 5 years with positive TRAb. Construction of the TCR library relied on RNA isolated from PBMCs.

The receptor comes from a female donor with Graves disease. This chain connects TRBV27 to TRBJ2-7, with D perhaps being TRBD1 or TRBD2 (5 bases each). The sequences come from peripheral blood mononuclear cells (PBMCs), collected when the disease was refractory, from a patient treated with antithyroid drugs. The CDR3 DNA is TGTGCCAGCAGTCCTAGAGGGGAATGGTACGAGCAGTACTTC. Protein: CASSPRGEWYEQYF.